The following is a TCR beta chain sequence with its context. The data were taken from a study of cytomegalovirus exposure and HLA in healthy donors. Germline V lookup: CDR1 MNHEY, CDR2 SMNVEV (reference sequence). V lost 2 bases and J 6 bases, leaving 11 bases between the germline ends. The CDR3 totals 14 residues. Measured with immunoSEQ multiplex PCR; TCRdb has only the in-frame clones, and not every one. The table shows 150,000 to 250,000 clones, with 84% occurring only once. The chain has TRBV27 and TRBJ1-5; unclear D gene. The sequence was collected from a woman aged 25 to 39 in good health and CMV-seropositive. The sample comprised PBMCs. The CDR3 sequence is CASSLSMRGQPQHF. The DNA of the CDR3 is TGTGCCAGCAGTTTAAGCATGAGAGGTCAGCCCCAGCATTTT.